Listed below are T cell receptor beta chains from one sample, sequenced in a study of blood T cell repertoires in COVID-19. Clones were sequenced by immunoSEQ multiplex PCR, and TCRdb holds only the in-frame ones, with some missing. The sample contains about 370,000 clones, roughly 86% of which appear only once. The specimen was PBMCs or T cells enriched from blood (not recorded which). The receptors here all came from a woman aged 25 to 39 who had recovered from COVID-19. Both conserved end residues are part of each CDR3. The D gene is left open where the match is weak. Only some rows state a clone size, as once, few, many or a class for expanded clones.

j_gene: TRBJ1-6; abundance: few; d_gene: NA; len: 15; v_gene: TRBV5-5; CDR3nt: TGTGCCAGCAAGACTGACCTAGGTTGGGATTCACCCCTCCACTTT; CDR3aa: CASKTDLGWDSPLHF
j_gene: TRBJ2-7; abundance: NA; d_gene: NA; len: 19; v_gene: TRBV18; CDR3nt: TGTGCCAGCTCACCACTCGTTTCGGGAGTTGGGGCAGGTACCTACGAGCAGTACTTC; CDR3aa: CASSPLVSGVGAGTYEQYF
j_gene: TRBJ1-6; abundance: NA; d_gene: NA; len: 14; v_gene: TRBV7-2; CDR3nt: TGTGCCAGCAGCTTAGGGACATCTAATTCACCCCTCCACTTT; CDR3aa: CASSLGTSNSPLHF
j_gene: TRBJ2-5; abundance: NA; d_gene: TRBD2; len: 15; v_gene: TRBV7-7; CDR3nt: TGTGCCAGCAGCAGCGGGACTAGCGGTCAAGAGACCCAGTACTTC; CDR3aa: CASSSGTSGQETQYF
j_gene: TRBJ2-5; abundance: NA; d_gene: TRBD2; len: 14; v_gene: TRBV25-1; CDR3nt: TGTGCCAGCACCCATGACGGGGGGGTTGGGACCCAGTACTTC; CDR3aa: CASTHDGGVGTQYF
j_gene: TRBJ2-2; abundance: NA; d_gene: TRBD2; len: 16; v_gene: TRBV7-2; CDR3nt: TGTGCCAGCAGCCCAGATAGCGGGAGGGCCGTCGGGGAGCTGTTTTTT; CDR3aa: CASSPDSGRAVGELFF
j_gene: TRBJ1-1; abundance: NA; d_gene: TRBD1; len: 17; v_gene: TRBV9; CDR3nt: TGTGCCAGCAGCCCGTGGGGACAGGGGGCGGTCGACACTGAAGCTTTCTTT; CDR3aa: CASSPWGQGAVDTEAFF
j_gene: TRBJ1-2; abundance: many; d_gene: TRBD1; len: 13; v_gene: TRBV5-1; CDR3nt: TGCGCCAGCAGCTTGGAGGGGGCCTATGGCTACACCTTC; CDR3aa: CASSLEGAYGYTF
j_gene: TRBJ2-7; abundance: NA; d_gene: TRBD1; len: 15; v_gene: TRBV5-4; CDR3nt: TGTGCCAGCAGCGCGGGGACAGGGCGAGGGTACGAGCAGTACTTC; CDR3aa: CASSAGTGRGYEQYF
j_gene: TRBJ1-5; abundance: NA; d_gene: TRBD1; len: 14; v_gene: TRBV6-5; CDR3nt: TGTGCCAGCAGCAGGGACAGGGGAGATCAGCCCCAGCATTTT; CDR3aa: CASSRDRGDQPQHF
j_gene: TRBJ2-3; abundance: NA; d_gene: TRBD2; len: 21; v_gene: TRBV5-1; CDR3nt: TGCGCCAGCAGCTTGCTGCCACTAGCGGGAGGGCAAAAAGGGATAACAGATACGCAGTATTTT; CDR3aa: CASSLLPLAGGQKGITDTQYF
j_gene: TRBJ2-1; abundance: NA; d_gene: NA; len: 13; v_gene: TRBV2; CDR3nt: TGTGCCAGCAGCAAAGGGGTTGGCAATGAGCAGTTCTTC; CDR3aa: CASSKGVGNEQFF
j_gene: TRBJ2-5; abundance: NA; d_gene: TRBD2; len: 16; v_gene: TRBV19; CDR3nt: TGTGCCAGTAGTATTTCCCCCTCTAGCGGGGGAGAGACCCAGTACTTC; CDR3aa: CASSISPSSGGETQYF
j_gene: TRBJ2-1; abundance: NA; d_gene: TRBD2; len: 15; v_gene: TRBV9; CDR3nt: TGTGCCAGCAGCGCTCAAGCGGGGGGATTCAATGAGCAGTTCTTC; CDR3aa: CASSAQAGGFNEQFF
j_gene: TRBJ2-5; abundance: NA; d_gene: NA; len: 18; v_gene: TRBV4-1; CDR3nt: TGCGCCAGCAGCCAAGAGGCCCTACGCGGCACCCGAGGGGAGACCCAGTACTTC; CDR3aa: CASSQEALRGTRGETQYF
j_gene: TRBJ2-1; abundance: NA; d_gene: TRBD2; len: 15; v_gene: TRBV28; CDR3nt: TGTTCAATCGCCCGGCTAGCGGAGACCTACAATGAGCAGTTCTTC; CDR3aa: CSIARLAETYNEQFF
j_gene: TRBJ2-7; abundance: few; d_gene: NA; len: 13; v_gene: TRBV12-3/TRBV12-4; CDR3nt: TGTGCCAGCAGTTTAGAAGCTCCCTACGAGCAGTACTTC; CDR3aa: CASSLEAPYEQYF
j_gene: TRBJ2-3; abundance: NA; d_gene: TRBD2; len: 21; v_gene: TRBV6-1; CDR3nt: TGTGCCAGCAGTGAAGTCACGGGAGCGGGAGTCTCCAGCCGCATTACAGATACGCAGTATTTT; CDR3aa: CASSEVTGAGVSSRITDTQYF
j_gene: TRBJ2-7; abundance: NA; d_gene: NA; len: 17; v_gene: TRBV3-1/TRBV3-2; CDR3nt: TGTGCCAGCAGCCAAGTTCACGGACCGGGATTCTCCTACGAGCAGTACTTC; CDR3aa: CASSQVHGPGFSYEQYF
j_gene: TRBJ1-5; abundance: NA; d_gene: TRBD1; len: 14; v_gene: TRBV15; CDR3nt: TGTGCCACCAGCCGGGACAGGGGAACGGCGCCCCAGCATTTT; CDR3aa: CATSRDRGTAPQHF
j_gene: TRBJ2-7; abundance: NA; d_gene: NA; len: 14; v_gene: TRBV2; CDR3nt: TGTGCCAGCAACTCCTTGGGCATGGGCTACGAGCAGTACTTC; CDR3aa: CASNSLGMGYEQYF
j_gene: TRBJ1-2; abundance: NA; d_gene: TRBD1; len: 13; v_gene: TRBV24-1; CDR3nt: TGTGCCACCAGTGATTTTACAGGGGATGGCTACACCTTC; CDR3aa: CATSDFTGDGYTF
j_gene: TRBJ2-7; abundance: NA; d_gene: NA; len: 14; v_gene: TRBV28; CDR3nt: TGTGCCAGCAGTTTTGAGCGGTTTACCTACGAGCAGTACTTC; CDR3aa: CASSFERFTYEQYF
j_gene: TRBJ1-2; abundance: NA; d_gene: NA; len: 14; v_gene: TRBV10-2; CDR3nt: TGCGCCAGCAGGGCGGGACGGATTAACTATGGCTACACCTTC; CDR3aa: CASRAGRINYGYTF
j_gene: TRBJ1-6; abundance: NA; d_gene: NA; len: 15; v_gene: TRBV7-2; CDR3nt: TGTGCCAGCAGCTGGGGACAAGGGGCAGCCTCACCCCTCCACTTT; CDR3aa: CASSWGQGAASPLHF
j_gene: TRBJ1-2; abundance: NA; d_gene: NA; len: 14; v_gene: TRBV5-1; CDR3nt: TGCGCCAGCAGCTTGCGCGAAAATGCGGGGGGCTACACCTTC; CDR3aa: CASSLRENAGGYTF
j_gene: TRBJ2-2; abundance: NA; d_gene: TRBD2; len: 14; v_gene: TRBV9; CDR3nt: TGTGCCAGCAGCGAACCAGCGGGAGCCGGGGAGCTGTTTTTT; CDR3aa: CASSEPAGAGELFF
j_gene: TRBJ2-7; abundance: NA; d_gene: TRBD1; len: 15; v_gene: TRBV27; CDR3nt: TGTGCCAGCAGTTTACAAGGACAGGGCTCCTACGAGCAGTACTTC; CDR3aa: CASSLQGQGSYEQYF
j_gene: TRBJ2-7; abundance: NA; d_gene: TRBD2; len: 15; v_gene: TRBV28; CDR3nt: TGTGCCAGCAGTCCCACTAGCGGGGGGGTCAACGAGCAGTACTTC; CDR3aa: CASSPTSGGVNEQYF
j_gene: TRBJ2-2; abundance: NA; d_gene: TRBD2; len: 16; v_gene: TRBV19; CDR3nt: TGTGCCAGTAGTCTAACTAGCGGGATCGGCACCGGGGAGCTGTTTTTT; CDR3aa: CASSLTSGIGTGELFF
j_gene: TRBJ2-1; abundance: NA; d_gene: NA; len: 15; v_gene: TRBV15; CDR3nt: TGTGCCACCAGCAGAGTGGGGGGTTCCTACAATGAGCAGTTCTTC; CDR3aa: CATSRVGGSYNEQFF
j_gene: TRBJ1-1; abundance: NA; d_gene: NA; len: 17; v_gene: TRBV9; CDR3nt: TGTGCCAGCAGCGTATCTTGGCGGGGGAAGGGGAACACTGAAGCTTTCTTT; CDR3aa: CASSVSWRGKGNTEAFF
j_gene: TRBJ1-6; abundance: NA; d_gene: TRBD1; len: 17; v_gene: TRBV18; CDR3nt: TGTGCCAGCTCACCACTCGATGGGACAGGGGTCCATTCACCCCTCCACTTT; CDR3aa: CASSPLDGTGVHSPLHF
j_gene: TRBJ1-4; abundance: NA; d_gene: NA; len: 14; v_gene: TRBV3-1/TRBV3-2; CDR3nt: TGTGCCAGCAGCCAAGTTGGGCTCAATGAAAAACTGTTTTTT; CDR3aa: CASSQVGLNEKLFF
j_gene: TRBJ1-1; abundance: NA; d_gene: NA; len: 16; v_gene: TRBV5-6; CDR3nt: TGTGCCAGCAGCGGGGGACATATAGTAACCTACACTGAAGCTTTCTTT; CDR3aa: CASSGGHIVTYTEAFF